One sample yielded the 30 T cell receptor beta chains listed below, sequenced in a study of T cell repertoires in cytomegalovirus infection. Their antigens remain unidentified. One entry per CDR3 protein results from TCRdb running MiXCR on the reads. Counted here are approximately 910,000 distinct CDR3 sequences, approximately 32% occurring once; the ten biggest clones make up about an eighth. The sequencing here drew on cultured CD8+ T cells from PBMCs, taken from culture after CMV antigen stimulation. The receptors shown here come from a human donor in good health (CMV status not recorded). Some clones in this sample may be carry-over from other donors' samples.

The chain recombines TRBV4-1 with TRBJ1-1, with D perhaps matching TRBD1 (5 bases). The germline V and J ends were trimmed by 6 bases and 3 bases, with 14 bases remaining between them. CDR3 size: 14 residues. From germline, CDR1 is MGHRA and CDR2 YSYEKL. As DNA, the CDR3 is TGCGCCAGCAGGTTGTGGGGAGGGGACACTGAAGCTTTCTTT. This gives the protein CASRLWGGDTEAFF.

This clonotype was counted a few times. The chain combines TRBV6-1 with TRBJ2-7; D is ambiguous. The ends were cut back, 1 base at V and 4 bases at J, with 11 bases in the middle. The germline V gene has CDR1 MNHNS and CDR2 SASEGT. This CDR3 comprises 14 residues. This CDR3 reads CASSEGYGPYEQYF. As DNA, the CDR3 is TGTGCCAGCAGTGAAGGGTATGGCCCGTACGAGCAGTACTTC.

At least ten counts were recorded for this clonotype. This chain connects TRBV7-2 to TRBJ1-2; 7 nucleotides align to TRBD1. CDR3 size: 15 residues. The V gene's germline CDR1 is SGHTA and CDR2 FQGNSA. V was pared by 1 base and J by 3 bases, with 5 bases of the junction left unmatched. CDR3 in DNA: TGTGCCAGCAGCTTAGAACCAACAGGGGACTATGGCTACACCTTC. Translating it yields CASSLEPTGDYGYTF.

The chain couples TRBV5-4 to TRBJ2-5, with D hard to call. This CDR3 is 12 amino acids long. Per the germline V gene, CDR1 is SGHNT and CDR2 is YYREEE (reference sequence). V was cut by 3 bases and J by 4 bases, with 7 bases left in between. The CDR3 DNA follows: TGTGCCAGCAGCTGGACGGGAGAGACCCAGTACTTC. Protein: CASSWTGETQYF.

This clonotype was seen only a few times. The chain employs TRBV29-1 and TRBJ1-1; TRBD1 matches at 8 bases. The ends lost 6 bases at V and 1 base at J; junction bases unmatched: 4. The CDR3 has 13 residues. Per the germline V gene, CDR1 is SQVTM and CDR2 is ANQGSEA. CDR3 protein: CSVQDRGNTEAFF. CDR3 DNA: TGCAGCGTCCAAGACAGGGGGAACACTGAAGCTTTCTTT.

In this sample, this clonotype turned up a few times. One end of the junction varies from germline; a read error may be responsible. The rearrangement uses TRBV9 and TRBJ2-1; D call uncertain. Germline V gives CDR1 SGDLS, CDR2 YYNGEE. This CDR3 has 13 amino acids. CDR3 in amino acids: CASSVGQYTEQFF. In nucleotides, the CDR3 is TGTGCCAGCAGCGTAGGGCAGTACACTGAGCAGTTCTTC.

There are many counts of this clonotype. The chain has TRBV7-4 and TRBJ2-2; D gene uncertain. The CDR3 sequence is 15 residues long. V lost 3 bases to trimming and J lost 7 bases, with 15 bases between them. Germline V gene sequence: CDR1 SGHVT, CDR2 SQSDAQ. The CDR3 reads CASSFRPRWGGELFF. CDR3 in DNA: TGTGCCAGCAGCTTCCGTCCAAGGTGGGGCGGGGAGCTGTTTTTT.

This clonotype was seen once. V and J are TRBV20-1 and TRBJ2-3; TRBD2 matches 8 bases. Germline CDR1 and CDR2: DFQATT and SNEGSKA (reference sequence). CDR3 length: 16 residues. V was pared by 6 bases and J by 4 bases, with 15 bases of the junction left unmatched. CDR3: CSARHLGAGAADTQYF. CDR3 sequence (DNA): TGCAGTGCCCGCCACCTCGGAGCGGGGGCAGCAGATACGCAGTATTTT.

The rearrangement uses TRBV19 and TRBJ1-5; TRBD1 might be the D (6 bases). The CDR3 extends over 15 amino acids. Germline CDR1 reads LNHDA; CDR2 reads SQIVND (reference sequence). V was trimmed by 1 base and J by 0 bases, leaving 7 bases between them. The CDR3 DNA sequence: TGTGCCAGTAGTATAGGGACAGCTAGCAATCAGCCCCAGCATTTT. Residues: CASSIGTASNQPQHF.

The chain couples TRBV6-5 to TRBJ2-1; 7 bases map to TRBD2. This CDR3 is 11 amino acids long. The germline CDR1 and CDR2 sequences are MNHEY and SVGAGI. Trimming cost V 6 bases and J 8 bases; bases outside gene matches: 1. The CDR3 loop reads CASRAGDEQFF. The DNA for the CDR3 is TGTGCCAGCAGGGCGGGGGATGAGCAGTTCTTC.

The table lists this clonotype with many counts. The rearrangement joins TRBV6-2 or TRBV6-3 to TRBJ1-1; D remains ambiguous. Germline assignment: CDR1 MNHEY and CDR2 SVGEGT. V was cut by 8 bases and J by 2 bases, with 12 bases left in between. CDR3 length: 13 residues. CDR3 in DNA: TGTGCCAGCCACATGGGCAGCAACACTGAAGCTTTCTTT. Translating gives CASHMGSNTEAFF.

The chain couples TRBV4-3 to TRBJ1-1, with no clear D. Germline CDR1 is LGHNA and CDR2 is YSLEER. This CDR3 comprises 15 residues. V was shortened by 0 bases and J by 5 bases, with 13 bases between the two germline ends. This CDR3 is CASSQDLGVGTEAFF. CDR3 coding DNA: TGCGCCAGCAGCCAAGATCTGGGTGTGGGGACTGAAGCTTTCTTT.

The CDR3 here is CASSQGHNTGELFF. CDR3 coding DNA: TGCGCCAGCAGCCAGGGACACAACACCGGGGAGCTGTTTTTT. The J gene is TRBJ2-2, the V gene TRBV4-3, with a tentative D call TRBD1 (6 bases). The CDR3 runs 14 residues. V gave up 3 bases and J gave up 2 bases, with 7 bases separating them. Per the germline V gene, CDR1 is LGHNA and CDR2 is YSLEER.

This clonotype was detected ten times or more. CDR3 sequence reads: CASNHGGQTYEQYF. The DNA for the CDR3 is TGTGCCAGCAATCATGGAGGACAGACCTACGAGCAGTACTTC. The V gene is TRBV12-3 or TRBV12-4, the J gene TRBJ2-7, with D maybe TRBD1 (6 bases). The germline V and J ends were trimmed by 7 bases and 2 bases, with 15 bases remaining between them. The CDR3 has 14 amino acids.

The sample holds a few counts of this clonotype. The rearrangement joins TRBV28 to TRBJ1-1, with no clear D. The CDR3 is 14 amino acids. CDR1 is MDHEN and CDR2 is SYDVKM in the germline V gene. The V end lost 1 base, the J end lost 1 base, and 7 bases lay between the germline ends. The CDR3 DNA is TGTGCCAGCAGTTTATTTGGGGAGAACACTGAAGCTTTCTTT. Translated, it gives CASSLFGENTEAFF.

V is TRBV5-4 and J is TRBJ1-1; D not certain. This CDR3 is 14 amino acids long. V lost 6 bases and J lost 1, with 13 bases in between. Germline V gives CDR1 SGHNT, CDR2 YYREEE (reference sequence). The CDR3 loop is CASNPSLGNTEAFF. The CDR3 nucleotides read TGTGCCAGCAACCCCTCCCTGGGGAACACTGAAGCTTTCTTT.

This clonotype was observed a handful of times. The chain employs TRBV12-3 or TRBV12-4 and TRBJ2-1, with D possibly matching TRBD2 (6 bases). The CDR3 totals 16 residues. V was shortened by 5 bases and J by 2 bases, with 16 bases between the two germline ends. The CDR3 DNA reads TGTGCCAGCAGTCCCCCGGGGGTAGGCCCCTACAATGAGCAGTTCTTC. It translates to CASSPPGVGPYNEQFF.

This clonotype appeared a few times. The rearrangement links TRBV5-4 to TRBJ2-1; possibly TRBD1 for D (7 bases). V was pared by 6 bases and J by 1 base, with 11 bases between. CDR3 length: 14 amino acids. CDR1 SGHNT and CDR2 YYREEE come from the germline V gene (reference sequence). The CDR3 spells CASKEGASYNEQFF. CDR3 bases: TGTGCCAGCAAGGAGGGGGCGTCCTACAATGAGCAGTTCTTC.

The table lists this clonotype with many counts. This chain connects TRBV5-6 to TRBJ2-1; D unresolved. V dropped 2 bases and J dropped 8 bases, with 5 bases sitting between them. Germline V gene data show CDR1 as SGHDT and CDR2 as YYEEEE. CDR3 length: 11 amino acids. As DNA, the CDR3 is TGTGCCAGCAGCTTATTAGATGAGCAGTTCTTC. It encodes CASSLLDEQFF.

This clonotype was detected ten times or more. The gene calls are TRBV16 and TRBJ1-2; D unclear. V was cut by 0 bases and J by 6 bases, with 11 bases left in between. The CDR3 runs 14 residues. CDR1 and CDR2 from the germline V gene are KGHSY and FQNENV. CDR3 DNA sequence: TGTGCCAGCAGCCAATCAAGAGTACCTGATGGCTACACCTTC. Translation: CASSQSRVPDGYTF.

This clonotype was seen only a few times. The chain joins TRBV29-1 to TRBJ1-1; tentatively, D is TRBD1 (6 bases). Germline values: CDR1 SQVTM, CDR2 ANQGSEA. This CDR3 is built from 13 residues. Trimming removed 3 bases from V and 4 bases from J, with 12 bases in between. The CDR3 bases are TGCAGCGTTGATTCGGGGGCAGGCACTGAAGCTTTCTTT. Encoded protein: CSVDSGAGTEAFF.

The chain couples TRBV20-1 to TRBJ2-3; D might be TRBD1 (6 bases). Per the germline V gene, CDR1 is DFQATT and CDR2 is SNEGSKA (reference sequence). With 3 bases removed from V and 3 bases from J, the gap between germline ends came to 19 bases. This CDR3 is 16 amino acids long. CDR3 coding DNA: TGCAGTGCTAGGGATGACAGGACTTCTGAAACAGATACGCAGTATTTT. This gives the protein CSARDDRTSETDTQYF.

This sequence joins TRBV12-3 or TRBV12-4 and TRBJ1-6; unclear D gene. V was shortened by 5 bases and J by 13 bases, with 12 bases between the two germline ends. CDR3 length equals 12 residues. This CDR3 reads CASSPVPGPLHF. DNA for the CDR3: TGTGCCAGCAGTCCGGTCCCGGGGCCCCTCCACTTT.

This clonotype has only a few counts. The chain's CDR3 is CASSYPRVDNEQFF. The CDR3, as DNA: TGTGCCAGCAGTTACCCCAGGGTAGACAATGAGCAGTTCTTC. The chain uses TRBV6-2 or TRBV6-3 and TRBJ2-1, with D possibly being TRBD1 (5 bases). The CDR3 consists of 14 residues. V was cut by 2 bases and J by 5 bases, with 10 bases left in between. Looked up from germline, CDR1 is MNHEY and CDR2 is SVGEGT.

This clonotype was counted between two and nine times. V and J are TRBV7-2 and TRBJ2-3; TRBD1 agrees at 10 bases. The CDR3 runs to 18 residues. The germline V gene encodes CDR1 SGHTA and CDR2 FQGNSA. V was clipped by 1 base and J by 1 base; unmatched bases: 8. CDR3 residues: CASSLVWPGTGGTDTQYF. The CDR3 DNA sequence: TGTGCCAGCAGCTTAGTTTGGCCCGGGACAGGGGGCACAGATACGCAGTATTTT.

This clonotype came up a few times. This chain uses TRBV6-6 with TRBJ1-1; 7 positions match TRBD1. V dropped 2 bases and J dropped 12; count of bases not matched to a gene: 6. In germline, CDR1 is MNHNY, CDR2 SVGAGI (reference sequence). The CDR3 runs 12 residues. CDR3 in DNA: TGTGCCAGCAGTTACGGGGGGACAGAGACTTTCTTT. Its translation: CASSYGGTETFF.

The chain couples TRBV13 to TRBJ2-1; tentatively, D is TRBD2 (6 bases). The V end was cut by 5 bases, the J end by 7 bases, with 12 bases between. Germline CDR1 and CDR2: PRHDT and FYEKMQ (reference sequence). This CDR3 has 13 residues. The CDR3 is CASSVVGGNEQFF. The CDR3 region has the DNA TGTGCCAGCAGCGTAGTGGGGGGAAATGAGCAGTTCTTC.

For this clonotype: One end of the junction is discordant with germline, which a read error may explain. The chain has TRBV6-1 and TRBJ2-2; 10 bases match TRBD1. Germline V gene sequence: CDR1 MNHNS, CDR2 SASEGT. The CDR3 is made up of 15 amino acids. The CDR3 sequence is CASSEATGGTGEMFF. For the CDR3, the DNA is TGTGCCAGCAGTGAAGCGACAGGGGGCACCGGGGAGATGTTTTTT.

The V gene is TRBV13, the J gene TRBJ1-6, with D uncertain. The germline V gene encodes CDR1 PRHDT and CDR2 FYEKMQ (reference sequence). Trimming took 5 bases from V and 0 from J, leaving 11 bases between them. The CDR3 loop spans 16 amino acids. For the CDR3, the DNA is TGTGCCAGCAGCACCTTACAGAGCTCCTATAATTCACCCCTCCACTTT. Residues: CASSTLQSSYNSPLHF.

V usage is TRBV10-3 and J usage is TRBJ2-1; no clear D. From germline, CDR1 is ENHRY and CDR2 SYGVKD. Trimming took 7 bases from V and 6 from J, leaving 10 bases between them. The CDR3 runs to 12 residues. CDR3 region: CAITGPSNEQFF. CDR3 in DNA: TGTGCCATCACTGGACCATCCAATGAGCAGTTCTTC.